A selection of T cell receptor beta chains follows, all from one sample in a study of vaccination and CD4 T cells after COVID-19. TCRdb passed the PCR reads through MiXCR, listing each CDR3 protein once. This table holds 11,000 to 15,000 distinct CDR3 sequences, 50% to 65% found once. Their antigen targets remain unknown. Sequencing was done on a sample of CD4+ T cells from blood, cultured in vitro. The receptors shown here come from a human donor who had recovered from COVID-19. CDR3s include the opening cysteine and the closing phenylalanine or tryptophan. D genes are given only for firm matches. Clone size is not always given. Where it is, it says once, few, many or a class for expanded clones.

TRBD1,TRBJ1-2,TRBV14,few,TGTGCCAGCAGGGAACAGGGGAACTATGGCTACACCTTC,CASREQGNYGYTF
TRBD2,TRBJ2-2,TRBV7-6,-,TGTGCCAGCAGCGCGGGAGGGCCCCACACCGGGGAGCTGTTTTTT,CASSAGGPHTGELFF
TRBD2,TRBJ2-1,TRBV28,-,TGTGCCAGCAGACGCCCGACTAGCGGAAGCTACAATGAGCAGTTCTTC,CASRRPTSGSYNEQFF
TRBD1,TRBJ1-5,TRBV7-8,-,TGTGCCAGCAGCCAAATGAGGGACAGGGGACAGCCCCAGCATTTT,CASSQMRDRGQPQHF
-,TRBJ1-2,TRBV15,-,TGTGCCACCAGCAGAGAGGGGGGGAGACGAGACTATGGCTACACCTTC,CATSREGGRRDYGYTF
-,TRBJ1-5,TRBV28,-,TGTGCCAGCAGTGCCGATCTGCGGGGGAGATATAGCAATCAGCCCCAGCATTTT,CASSADLRGRYSNQPQHF
TRBD2,TRBJ2-7,TRBV9,-,TGTGCCAGCAGCGCGCTAGCGGGAGGTTCGGACGAGCAGTACTTC,CASSALAGGSDEQYF
-,TRBJ1-5,TRBV24-1,-,TGTGCCACCAGTGATTGGGCAAATCATCAGCCCCAGCATTTT,CATSDWANHQPQHF
-,TRBJ2-7,TRBV28,once,TGTGCCAGCAGTTTATTCCAGGGGGGGAACGAGCAGTACTTC,CASSLFQGGNEQYF
-,TRBJ2-5,TRBV27,few,TGTGCCAGCAGTTTACTGGGGGAGACCCAGTACTTC,CASSLLGETQYF
TRBD2,TRBJ2-3,TRBV20-1,-,TGCAGTGCTAGAGCCCGCGGGGGCCTAGCGGGATGGAGGGGCACAGATACGCAGTATTTT,CSARARGGLAGWRGTDTQYF
TRBD2,TRBJ2-5,TRBV11-1,few,TGTGCCAGCAGCTTACTGGGACTAGCTGGGGAGACCCAGTACTTC,CASSLLGLAGETQYF
-,TRBJ1-5,TRBV7-2,-,TGTGCCAGCAGCCGTAGGGGTCAGGGCCCTCAGCCCCAGCATTTT,CASSRRGQGPQPQHF
-,TRBJ1-1,TRBV10-3,-,TGTGCCATCTCTAGAGGGACTGAAGCTTTCTTT,CAISRGTEAFF
-,TRBJ1-3,TRBV6-1,-,TGTGCCAGCAACCCACGTCCGGTATGGGGAAACATCATATATTTT,CASNPRPVWGNIIYF
-,TRBJ1-4,TRBV7-9,-,TGTGCCAGCAGCCCCGCCAGGGGCTCAGAAAAACTGTTTTTT,CASSPARGSEKLFF
-,TRBJ1-2,TRBV20-1,-,TGCAGTGCTAGTACAGAGTCCTATGGCTACACCTTC,CSASTESYGYTF
-,TRBJ2-1,TRBV21-1,few,TGTGCCAGCAGCAAAATAGGGGTTGGCTGGGAAAACAATGAGCAGTTCTTC,CASSKIGVGWENNEQFF
-,TRBJ2-5,TRBV20-1,-,TGCAGTGCTAGTGGGCAAAACCAAGAGACCCAGTACTTC,CSASGQNQETQYF
-,TRBJ2-1,TRBV20-1,-,TGCAGTGCCGTTAGCGAGGAGGTGGGAAATGAGCAGTTCTTC,CSAVSEEVGNEQFF
TRBD1,TRBJ2-5,TRBV11-2,few,TGTGCCAGTAGGGGACAGAAAGAGACCCAGTACTTC,CASRGQKETQYF
-,TRBJ2-2,TRBV7-9,-,TGTGCCAGCAGCTTATCTTCGCAAGTCTACACGGGAACCGGGGAGCTGTTTTTT,CASSLSSQVYTGTGELFF
TRBD1,TRBJ1-2,TRBV28,-,TGTGCCAGCAGTTCCAGGGGGCGACTGGATGGCTACACCTTC,CASSSRGRLDGYTF
TRBD1,TRBJ1-1,TRBV20-1,-,TGCAGTGCAGGACAGGGGGCCGACACTGAAGCTTTCTTT,CSAGQGADTEAFF
TRBD1,TRBJ1-2,TRBV5-6,-,TGTGCCAGCAGCTTGACAGGGGCCTATGGCTACACCTTC,CASSLTGAYGYTF
-,TRBJ1-1,TRBV28,-,TGTGCCAGCAGTTTAGCCGCATTTTGGGGGGGAAATGAAGCTTTCTTT,CASSLAAFWGGNEAFF
TRBD2,TRBJ2-3,TRBV20-1,-,TGCAGTGCTAAGACTAGCGGGAGATTAGATACGCAGTATTTT,CSAKTSGRLDTQYF
-,TRBJ2-7,TRBV14,medium-sized,TGTGCCAGCAGCCATCTTAATGTCGACGAGCAGTACTTC,CASSHLNVDEQYF
-,TRBJ1-5,TRBV27,-,TGTGCCAGCAGTTTATATAGGGATCAGCCCCAGCATTTT,CASSLYRDQPQHF
TRBD1,TRBJ2-6,TRBV7-3,-,TGTGCCAGCAGCCCCCGGACAGGGGGCGCCTCTGGGGCCAACGTCCTGACTTTC,CASSPRTGGASGANVLTF
-,TRBJ1-1,TRBV2,-,TGTGCCAGCAGTCGCCAGGGGTCCACTGAAGCTTTCTTT,CASSRQGSTEAFF
-,TRBJ1-3,TRBV7-2,few,TGTGCCAGCAGCTTAGCAGTAGCTGGAAACACCATATATTTT,CASSLAVAGNTIYF
-,TRBJ2-3,TRBV12-2,-,TGTGCAAGTCGCTTAGGTGGCAGGGAAATCACAGATACGCAGTATTTT,CASRLGGREITDTQYF
-,TRBJ1-6,TRBV6-1,few,TGTGCCAGCAGCCCCGGGGGCTACAATAATTCACCCCTCCACTTT,CASSPGGYNNSPLHF
TRBD1,TRBJ2-7,TRBV20-1,few,TGCAGTGCTGTACAGGGGGCGCGGGAGCAGTACTTC,CSAVQGAREQYF
TRBD2,TRBJ2-3,TRBV4-3,-,TGCGCCAGCAGCCCGGGACTAGCGGGAGGGCCTAGCACAGATACGCAGTATTTT,CASSPGLAGGPSTDTQYF
-,TRBJ1-6,TRBV14,-,TGTGCCAGCAGCCAAGGAGACGTGTATAATTCACCCCTCCACTTT,CASSQGDVYNSPLHF
-,TRBJ2-1,TRBV12-3/TRBV12-4,few,TGTGCCAGCAGTACAGGGAGGCATGAGCAGTTCTTC,CASSTGRHEQFF
-,TRBJ2-2,TRBV6-4,few,TGTGCCAGCAGTCTGGAGGGAGGCGGAACCGGGGAGCTGTTTTTT,CASSLEGGGTGELFF
-,TRBJ2-1,TRBV11-2,-,TGTGCCAGCAGCTTAGGAGTGGCGGGATACAATGAGCAGTTCTTC,CASSLGVAGYNEQFF
TRBD1,TRBJ2-7,TRBV24-1,-,TGTGCCACCAGCGGGGGACAGGGGAATTCCTACGAGCAGTACTTC,CATSGGQGNSYEQYF
TRBD2,TRBJ2-2,TRBV12-3/TRBV12-4,-,TGTGCCAGCAGTTCACTGACTAGCTTCAGCGGGGAGCTGTTTTTT,CASSSLTSFSGELFF
-,TRBJ2-7,TRBV6-1,-,TGTGCCAGCAGCCCGGGGGAAGCGGTCTCCTACGAGCAGTACTTC,CASSPGEAVSYEQYF
-,TRBJ1-5,TRBV5-1,once,TGCGCCAGCAGCTTGGGGACAAACTCCAATCAGCCCCAGCATTTT,CASSLGTNSNQPQHF
-,TRBJ1-6,TRBV25-1,few,TGTGCCAGCAGTGATGCTAGGGACATCTCACCCCTCCACTTT,CASSDARDISPLHF